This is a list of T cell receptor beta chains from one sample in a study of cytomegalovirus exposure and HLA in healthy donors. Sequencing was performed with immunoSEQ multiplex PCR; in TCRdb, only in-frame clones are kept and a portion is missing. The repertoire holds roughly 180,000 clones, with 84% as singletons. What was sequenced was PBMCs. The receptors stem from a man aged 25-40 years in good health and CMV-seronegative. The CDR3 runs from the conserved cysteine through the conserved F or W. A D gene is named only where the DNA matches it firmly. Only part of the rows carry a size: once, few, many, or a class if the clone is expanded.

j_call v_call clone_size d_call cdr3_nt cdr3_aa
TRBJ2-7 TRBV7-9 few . TGTGCCAGCAGCTTAGGAACCCAGTCCTACGAGCAGTACTTC CASSLGTQSYEQYF
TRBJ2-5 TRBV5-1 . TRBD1 TGCGCCAGCAGCTGGCGGACAGGGGGAAGTGACCAAGAGACCCAGTACTTC CASSWRTGGSDQETQYF
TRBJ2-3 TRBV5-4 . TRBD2 TGTGCCAGCAGCAGCGCTAGCGGGGGGGCCCGGGATACGCAGTATTTT CASSSASGGARDTQYF
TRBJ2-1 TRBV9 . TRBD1 TGTGCCAGCAGCATCCATTCCGGGGGACAGGGATGGGGTGGCTCCTACAATGAGCAGTTCTTC CASSIHSGGQGWGGSYNEQFF
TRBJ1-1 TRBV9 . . TGTGCCAGCAGCGTAGGGGCAGACCTGGGCACTGAAGCTTTCTTT CASSVGADLGTEAFF
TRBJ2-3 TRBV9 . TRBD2 TGTGCCAGCAGTCCCGGCGGGACTAGCGGGAGGGGCGGCACAGATACGCAGTATTTT CASSPGGTSGRGGTDTQYF
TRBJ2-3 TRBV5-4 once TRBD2 TGTGCCAGCAGCTGGGGACTAGCGGGGATCACAGATACGCAGTATTTT CASSWGLAGITDTQYF
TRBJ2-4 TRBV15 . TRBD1 TGTGCCACCAGCAGGGACCCGGGACAGGGGGACATTCAGTACTTC CATSRDPGQGDIQYF
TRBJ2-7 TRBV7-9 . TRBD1 TGTGCCAGCAGCAATTCGGGACAGCCCCCTGACGAGCAGTACTTC CASSNSGQPPDEQYF
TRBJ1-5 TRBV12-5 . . TGTGCTAGTGGTTCCACCTGGGGGCAGACCGAGCAGCCCCAGCATTTT CASGSTWGQTEQPQHF
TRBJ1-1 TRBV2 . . TGTGCCAGCAAGAGGGTGAACACTGAAGCTTTCTTT CASKRVNTEAFF
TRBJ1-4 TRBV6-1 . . TGTGCCAGCAGTGCAGGGGCTGCTAATGAAAAACTGTTTTTT CASSAGAANEKLFF
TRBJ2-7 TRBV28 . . TGTGCCAGCAGACCTACAACACCTAGCTCCTACGAGCAGTACTTC CASRPTTPSSYEQYF
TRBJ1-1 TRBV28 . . TGTGCCAGCAGTAGACAGCCTCATGGGTTTACTGAAGCTTTCTTT CASSRQPHGFTEAFF
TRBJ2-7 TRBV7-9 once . TGTGCCAGCACCGTGGGACTTGGGTACGAGCAGTACTTC CASTVGLGYEQYF
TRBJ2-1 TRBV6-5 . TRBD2 TGTGCCAGCAGTTACTCCCTAGCGGGCAATGAGCAGTTCTTC CASSYSLAGNEQFF
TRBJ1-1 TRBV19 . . TGTGCCAGTAGTCGACTGATAAGGAACACTGAAGCTTTCTTT CASSRLIRNTEAFF
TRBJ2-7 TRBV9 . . TGTGCCAGCAGCGTAGGTCCGTATTGGGGGGACGAGCAGTACTTC CASSVGPYWGDEQYF
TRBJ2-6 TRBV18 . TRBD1 TGTGCCAGCTCACCACCCACAGGGGACGGGGCCAACGTCCTGACTTTC CASSPPTGDGANVLTF
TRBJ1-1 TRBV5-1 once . TGCGCCAGCAGCTTAACGGGACTGGGGGTTGGTACTGAAGCTTTCTTT CASSLTGLGVGTEAFF
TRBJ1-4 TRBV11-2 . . TGTGCCAGCAGCTTAGTCCACCTGGGCAATGAAAAACTGTTTTTT CASSLVHLGNEKLFF
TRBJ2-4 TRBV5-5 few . TGTGCCAGCAGCCGCGAGGACAGATCAAAAAACATTCAGTACTTC CASSREDRSKNIQYF
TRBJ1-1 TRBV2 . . TGTGCCAGCAGGGAAGACACAGGGACGAACACTGAAGCTTTCTTT CASREDTGTNTEAFF
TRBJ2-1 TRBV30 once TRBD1 TGTGCCCTGAACCCGGCGGGACAGGATTTTAATGAGCAGTTCTTC CALNPAGQDFNEQFF
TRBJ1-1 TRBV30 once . TGTGCCTGGAGGAGGTCTGAAGCTTTCTTT CAWRRSEAFF
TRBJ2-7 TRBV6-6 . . TGTGCCAGCAGAAAGAGGGAGCTCTACGAGCAGTACTTC CASRKRELYEQYF